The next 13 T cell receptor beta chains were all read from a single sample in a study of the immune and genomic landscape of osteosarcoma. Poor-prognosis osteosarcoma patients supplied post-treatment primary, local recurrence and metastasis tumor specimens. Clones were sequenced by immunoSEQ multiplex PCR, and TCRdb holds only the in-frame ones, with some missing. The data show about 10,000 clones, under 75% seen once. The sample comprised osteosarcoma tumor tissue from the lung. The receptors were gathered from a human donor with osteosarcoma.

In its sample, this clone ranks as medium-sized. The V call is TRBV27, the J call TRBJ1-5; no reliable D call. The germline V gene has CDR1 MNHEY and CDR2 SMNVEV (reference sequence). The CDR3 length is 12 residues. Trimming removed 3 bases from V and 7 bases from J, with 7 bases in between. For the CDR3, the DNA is TGTGCCAGCAGTTTTCCCCCGCAGCCCCAGCATTTT. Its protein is CASSFPPQPQHF.

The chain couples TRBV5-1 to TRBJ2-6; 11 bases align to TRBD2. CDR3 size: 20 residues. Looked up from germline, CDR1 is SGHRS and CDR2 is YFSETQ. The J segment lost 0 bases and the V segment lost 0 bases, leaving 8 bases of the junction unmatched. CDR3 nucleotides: TGCGCCAGCAGCTTGGTGGGGACTAGCGGCACCTACTCTGGGGCCAACGTCCTGACTTTC. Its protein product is CASSLVGTSGTYSGANVLTF.

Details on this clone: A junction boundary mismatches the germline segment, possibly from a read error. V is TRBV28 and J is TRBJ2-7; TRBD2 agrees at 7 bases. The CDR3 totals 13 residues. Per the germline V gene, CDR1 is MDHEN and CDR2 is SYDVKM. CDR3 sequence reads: CASSGGSSNEQYF. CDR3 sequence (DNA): TGTGCCAGCAGTGGCGGGAGCTCCAACGAGCAGTACTTC.

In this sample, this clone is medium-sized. In nucleotides, the CDR3 is TGTGCCAGCAGCTTAGCGCAGGGCCCCTCCTACGAGCAGTACTTC. It encodes CASSLAQGPSYEQYF. The gene calls are TRBV7-8 and TRBJ2-7; D is perhaps TRBD1 (5 bases). V was shortened by 0 bases and J by 0 bases, with 9 bases between the two germline ends. The germline V gene encodes CDR1 SGHVS and CDR2 FQNEAQ. The length of the CDR3 is 15 residues.

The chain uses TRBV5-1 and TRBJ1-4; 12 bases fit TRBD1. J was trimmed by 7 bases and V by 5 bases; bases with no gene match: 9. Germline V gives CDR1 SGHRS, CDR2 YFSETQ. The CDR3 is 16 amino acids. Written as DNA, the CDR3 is TGCGCCAGCAGGTGGGACGGGACAGGGGGCCGTGAAAAACTGTTTTTT. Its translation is CASRWDGTGGREKLFF.

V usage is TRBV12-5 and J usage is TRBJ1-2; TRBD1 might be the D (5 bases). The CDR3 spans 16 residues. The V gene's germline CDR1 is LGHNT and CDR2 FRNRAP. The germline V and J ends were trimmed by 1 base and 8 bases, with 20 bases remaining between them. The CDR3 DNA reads TGTGCTAGTGGTTTGGACCCCGCGGGGGAAGTACGCGGCTACACCTTC. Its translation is CASGLDPAGEVRGYTF.

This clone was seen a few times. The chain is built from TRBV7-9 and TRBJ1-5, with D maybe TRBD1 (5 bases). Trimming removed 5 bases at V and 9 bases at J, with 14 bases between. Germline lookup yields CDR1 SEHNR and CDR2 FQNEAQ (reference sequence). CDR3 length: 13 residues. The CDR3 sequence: CASSPDGGGPQHF. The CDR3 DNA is TGTGCCAGCAGCCCGGACGGTGGGGGGCCCCAGCATTTT.

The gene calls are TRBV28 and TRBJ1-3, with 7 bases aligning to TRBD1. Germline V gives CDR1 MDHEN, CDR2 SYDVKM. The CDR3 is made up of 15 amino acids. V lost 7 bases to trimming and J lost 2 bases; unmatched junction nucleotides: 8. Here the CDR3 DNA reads TGTGCCAGCATGAACAGGGGAGCAGCTGGAAACACCATATATTTT. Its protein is CASMNRGAAGNTIYF.

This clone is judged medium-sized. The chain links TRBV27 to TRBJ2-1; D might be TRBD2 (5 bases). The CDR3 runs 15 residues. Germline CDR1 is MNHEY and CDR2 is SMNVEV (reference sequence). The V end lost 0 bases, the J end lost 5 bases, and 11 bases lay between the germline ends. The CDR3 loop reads CASSLSALRDNEQFF. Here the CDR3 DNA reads TGTGCCAGCAGTTTATCTGCTCTGCGGGACAATGAGCAGTTCTTC.

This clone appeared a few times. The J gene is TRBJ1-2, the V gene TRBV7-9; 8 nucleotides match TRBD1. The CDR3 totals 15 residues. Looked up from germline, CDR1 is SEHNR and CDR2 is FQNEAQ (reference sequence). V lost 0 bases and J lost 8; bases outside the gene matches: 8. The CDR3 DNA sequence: TGTGCCAGCAGCTTAGCACAGGGGGTTGAGGGCGGCTACACCTTC. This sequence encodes CASSLAQGVEGGYTF.

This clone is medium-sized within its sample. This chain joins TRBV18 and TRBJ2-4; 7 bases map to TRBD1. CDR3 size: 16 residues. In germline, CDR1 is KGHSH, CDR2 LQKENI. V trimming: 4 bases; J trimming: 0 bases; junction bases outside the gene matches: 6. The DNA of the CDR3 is TGTGCCAGCTCACTAGACAGGGTCGGAGCCAAAAACATTCAGTACTTC. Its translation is CASSLDRVGAKNIQYF.

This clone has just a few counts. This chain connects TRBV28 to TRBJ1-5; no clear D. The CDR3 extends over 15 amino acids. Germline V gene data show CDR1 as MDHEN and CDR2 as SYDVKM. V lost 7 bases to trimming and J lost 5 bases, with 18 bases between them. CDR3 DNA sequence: TGTGCCAGCAAACCGCTTCGGCCTAATTATCAGCCCCAGCATTTT. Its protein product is CASKPLRPNYQPQHF.

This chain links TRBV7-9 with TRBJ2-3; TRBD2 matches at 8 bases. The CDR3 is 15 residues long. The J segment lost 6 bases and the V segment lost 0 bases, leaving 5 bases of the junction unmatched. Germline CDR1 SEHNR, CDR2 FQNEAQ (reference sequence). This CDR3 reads CASSLARTSLDTQYF. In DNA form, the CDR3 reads TGTGCCAGCAGCTTAGCTAGGACTAGCTTGGATACGCAGTATTTT.